This TCR beta chain was captured in a study of beta chain features in type 1 diabetes. This clone was detected only once. Expressed TCRB transcripts were sequenced, since all the RNA that had been isolated was reverse transcribed. Repertoires were generated with immunoSEQ multiplex PCR, while TCRdb's copy carries only in-frame clones and drops some. The sample carries tens of thousands of clones, around a third recorded once. CDR3 size: 16 residues. Trimming cost V 0 bases and J 2 bases; bases outside gene matches: 0. The germline gives CDR1 MNHEY, CDR2 SVGAGI. The rearrangement joins TRBV6-5 to TRBJ2-6; 8 bases map to TRBD1. Sequencing was carried out using stem cell memory CD4+ T cells from blood. The sequence was collected from a woman between 18 and 29 years old in good health. CDR3 sequence: CASSYSDRAGANVLTF. CDR3 DNA: TGTGCCAGCAGTTACTCGGACAGGGCTGGGGCCAACGTCCTGACTTTC.